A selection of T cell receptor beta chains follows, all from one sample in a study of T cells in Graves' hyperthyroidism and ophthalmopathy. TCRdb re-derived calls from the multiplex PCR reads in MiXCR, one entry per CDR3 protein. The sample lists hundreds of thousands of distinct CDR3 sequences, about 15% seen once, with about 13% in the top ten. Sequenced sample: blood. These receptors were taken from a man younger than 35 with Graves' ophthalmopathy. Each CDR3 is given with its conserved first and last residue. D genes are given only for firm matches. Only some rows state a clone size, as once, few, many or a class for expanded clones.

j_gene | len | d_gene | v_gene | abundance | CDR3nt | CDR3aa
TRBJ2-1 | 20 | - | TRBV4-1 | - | TGCGCCAGCAGCCAACTGGGGGTAGCGGAAGCCATGCATGATCGGGATGAGCAGTTCTTC | CASSQLGVAEAMHDRDEQFF
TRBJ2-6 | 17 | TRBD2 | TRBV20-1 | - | TGCAGTGCTAGCGATGCTAGCGGGGGGTCTGGGGCCAACGTCCTGACTTTC | CSASDASGGSGANVLTF
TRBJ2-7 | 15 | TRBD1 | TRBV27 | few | TGTGCCAGCCGCCTGCACGGGACAGGGGGCTACGAGCAGTACTTC | CASRLHGTGGYEQYF
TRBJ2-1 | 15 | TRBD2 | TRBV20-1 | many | TGCAGTGCTATAAGAGGCGGGAGCTCCTACAATGAGCAGTTCTTC | CSAIRGGSSYNEQFF
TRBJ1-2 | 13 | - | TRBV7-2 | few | TGTGCCAGCAGCTTTTCAGGGGAGGATGGCTACACCTTC | CASSFSGEDGYTF
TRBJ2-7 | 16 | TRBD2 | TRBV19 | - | TGTGCCAGTAGTTCCGGGACTAGCGGGGGTGCGTACGAGCAGTACTTC | CASSSGTSGGAYEQYF
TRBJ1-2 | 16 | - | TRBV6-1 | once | TGTGCCAGCACCTCCGGGGGGGGGGGGGGGGACTATGGCTACACCTTC | CASTSGGGGGDYGYTF
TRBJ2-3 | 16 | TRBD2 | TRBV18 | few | TGTGCCAGCTCACCGACTAGCGGGACCAGCGGAGATACGCAGTATTTT | CASSPTSGTSGDTQYF
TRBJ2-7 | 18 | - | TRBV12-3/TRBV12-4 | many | TGTGCCAGCAGAGCGGATCTGGGTAGGCTAGCAGACTCCTACGAGCAGTACTTC | CASRADLGRLADSYEQYF
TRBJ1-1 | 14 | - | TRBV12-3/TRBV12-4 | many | TGTGCCAGCAGTTTATTACAGATGAACACTGAAGCTTTCTTT | CASSLLQMNTEAFF
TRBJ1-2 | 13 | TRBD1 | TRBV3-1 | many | TGTGCCAGCAGCTCAGGACAGGCGGGTGGCTACACCTTC | CASSSGQAGGYTF
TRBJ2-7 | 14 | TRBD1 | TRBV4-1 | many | TGCGCCAGCAGCCAACCCGGGACAGTATACGAGCAGTACTTC | CASSQPGTVYEQYF
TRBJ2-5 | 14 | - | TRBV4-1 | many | TGCGCCAGCAGCCCAAACCCCTCGGAAGAGACCCAGTACTTC | CASSPNPSEETQYF
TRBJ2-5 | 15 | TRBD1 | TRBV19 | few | TGTGCCAGTAGTATAGGGACAGGGGCCTACGAGACCCAGTACTTC | CASSIGTGAYETQYF
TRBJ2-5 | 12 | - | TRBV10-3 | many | TGTGCCATCAATTCCGGGACAGAGACCCAGTACTTC | CAINSGTETQYF
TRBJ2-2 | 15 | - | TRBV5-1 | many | TGCGCCAGCAGCTTGGCCACAGGGACGGCTCGGGAGCTGTTTTTT | CASSLATGTARELFF
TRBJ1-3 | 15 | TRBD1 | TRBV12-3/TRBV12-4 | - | TGTGCCAGCAGAAATCAGGGGGTCTCTGGAAACACCATATATTTT | CASRNQGVSGNTIYF
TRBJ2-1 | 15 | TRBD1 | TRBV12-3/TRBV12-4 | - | TGTGCCAGCAGTTTCAACAGGGGAGCTTTGGATGAGCAGTTCTTC | CASSFNRGALDEQFF